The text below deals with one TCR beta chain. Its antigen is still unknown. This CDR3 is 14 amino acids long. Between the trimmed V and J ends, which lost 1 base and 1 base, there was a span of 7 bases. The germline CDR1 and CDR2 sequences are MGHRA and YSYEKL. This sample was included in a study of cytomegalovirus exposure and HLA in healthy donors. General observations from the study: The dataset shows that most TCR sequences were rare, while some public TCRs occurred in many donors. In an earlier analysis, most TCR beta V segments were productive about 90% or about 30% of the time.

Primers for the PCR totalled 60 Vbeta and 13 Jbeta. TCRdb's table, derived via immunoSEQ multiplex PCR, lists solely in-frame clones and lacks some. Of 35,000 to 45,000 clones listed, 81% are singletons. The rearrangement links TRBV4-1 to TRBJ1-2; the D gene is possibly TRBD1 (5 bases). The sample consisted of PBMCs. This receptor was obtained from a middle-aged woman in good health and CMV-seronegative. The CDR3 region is CASSQGTSNYGYTF. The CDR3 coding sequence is TGCGCCAGCAGCCAAGGGACAAGTAACTATGGCTACACCTTC.